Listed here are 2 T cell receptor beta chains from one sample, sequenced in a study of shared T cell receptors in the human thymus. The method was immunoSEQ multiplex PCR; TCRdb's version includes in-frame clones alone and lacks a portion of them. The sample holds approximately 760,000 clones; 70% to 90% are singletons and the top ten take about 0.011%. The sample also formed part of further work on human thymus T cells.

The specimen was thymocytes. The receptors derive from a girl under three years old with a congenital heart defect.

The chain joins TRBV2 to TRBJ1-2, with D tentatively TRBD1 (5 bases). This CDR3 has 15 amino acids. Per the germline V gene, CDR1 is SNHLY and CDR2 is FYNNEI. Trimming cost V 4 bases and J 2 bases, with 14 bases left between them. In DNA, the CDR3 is TGTGCCAGCAGTGCGTCAGGGCCCCGCAACTATGGCTACACCTTC. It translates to CASSASGPRNYGYTF.

The CDR3 DNA follows: TGCAGCGTTGCAGGGGACGGCTACACCTTC. It is translated as CSVAGDGYTF. This rearrangement joins TRBV29-1 to TRBJ1-2; D possibly corresponds to TRBD1 (6 bases). Germline CDR1 SQVTM, CDR2 ANQGSEA. V was cut by 4 bases and J by 8 bases, with 8 bases left in between. The CDR3 is 10 amino acids.